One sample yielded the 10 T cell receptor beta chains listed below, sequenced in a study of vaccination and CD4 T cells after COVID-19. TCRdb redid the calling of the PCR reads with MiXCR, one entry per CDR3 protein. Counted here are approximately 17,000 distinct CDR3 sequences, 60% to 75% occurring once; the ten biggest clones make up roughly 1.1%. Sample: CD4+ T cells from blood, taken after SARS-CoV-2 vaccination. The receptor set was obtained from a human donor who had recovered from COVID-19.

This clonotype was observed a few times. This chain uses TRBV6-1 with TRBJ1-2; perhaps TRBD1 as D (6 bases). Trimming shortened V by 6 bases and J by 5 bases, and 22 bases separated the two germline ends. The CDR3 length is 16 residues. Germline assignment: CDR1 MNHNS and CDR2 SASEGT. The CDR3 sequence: CASRRTGGRDGYGYTF. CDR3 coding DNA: TGTGCCAGCAGGCGCACGGGGGGCCGGGATGGTTATGGCTACACCTTC.

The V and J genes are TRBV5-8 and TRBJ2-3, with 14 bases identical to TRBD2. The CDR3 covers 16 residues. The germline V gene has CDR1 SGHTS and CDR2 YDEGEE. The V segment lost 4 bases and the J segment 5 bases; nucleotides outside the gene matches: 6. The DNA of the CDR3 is TGTGCCAGCAGCGAGGGACTAGCGGGAGTGAAAGATACGCAGTATTTT. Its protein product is CASSEGLAGVKDTQYF.

Here the CDR3 reads CASSRTGQETQYF. CDR3 nucleotide sequence: TGTGCCAGCAGCCGGACAGGTCAAGAGACCCAGTACTTC. V gene TRBV7-9 combines with J gene TRBJ2-5; TRBD1 matches at 7 bases. The CDR3 contains 13 residues. The germline V gene has CDR1 SEHNR and CDR2 FQNEAQ (reference sequence). V was pared by 5 bases and J by 2 bases, with 2 bases of the junction left unmatched.

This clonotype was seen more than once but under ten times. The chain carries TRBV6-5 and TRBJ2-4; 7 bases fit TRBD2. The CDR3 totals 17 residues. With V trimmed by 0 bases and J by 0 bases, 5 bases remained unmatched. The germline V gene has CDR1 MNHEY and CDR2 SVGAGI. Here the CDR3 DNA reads TGTGCCAGCAGTTACTCGGGGGGGAGCTCAGCCAAAAACATTCAGTACTTC. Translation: CASSYSGGSSAKNIQYF.

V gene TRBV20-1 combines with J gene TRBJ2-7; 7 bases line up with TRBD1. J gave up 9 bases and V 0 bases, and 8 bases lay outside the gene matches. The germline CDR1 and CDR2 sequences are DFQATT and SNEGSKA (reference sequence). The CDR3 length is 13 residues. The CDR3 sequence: CSARDPTGIGQYF. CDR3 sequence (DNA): TGCAGTGCTAGAGATCCGACAGGGATCGGGCAGTACTTC.

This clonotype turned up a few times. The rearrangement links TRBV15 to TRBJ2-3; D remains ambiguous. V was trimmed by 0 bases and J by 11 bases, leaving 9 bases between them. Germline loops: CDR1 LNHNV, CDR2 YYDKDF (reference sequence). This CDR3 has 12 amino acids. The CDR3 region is CATSRDRQVQYF. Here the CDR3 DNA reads TGTGCCACCAGCAGAGATCGCCAGGTGCAGTATTTT.

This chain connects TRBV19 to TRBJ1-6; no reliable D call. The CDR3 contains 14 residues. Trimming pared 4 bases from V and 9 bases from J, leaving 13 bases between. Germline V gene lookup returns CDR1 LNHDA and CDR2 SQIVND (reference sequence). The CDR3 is CASSTDGFISPLHF. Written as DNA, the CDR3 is TGTGCCAGTAGTACAGACGGGTTCATTTCACCCCTCCACTTT.

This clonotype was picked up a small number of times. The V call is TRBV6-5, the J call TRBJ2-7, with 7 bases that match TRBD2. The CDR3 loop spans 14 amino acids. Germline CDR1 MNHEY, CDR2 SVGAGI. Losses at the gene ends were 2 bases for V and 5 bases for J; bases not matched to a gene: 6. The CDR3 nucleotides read TGTGCCAGCAGTTACCTGCGGGAGAAGGACGAGCAGTACTTC. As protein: CASSYLREKDEQYF.

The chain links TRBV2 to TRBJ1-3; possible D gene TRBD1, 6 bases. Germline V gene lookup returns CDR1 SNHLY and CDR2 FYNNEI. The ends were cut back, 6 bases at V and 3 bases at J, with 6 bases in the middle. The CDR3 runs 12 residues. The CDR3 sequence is CASRDSGNTIYF. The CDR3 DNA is TGTGCCAGCAGGGACAGTGGAAACACCATATATTTT.

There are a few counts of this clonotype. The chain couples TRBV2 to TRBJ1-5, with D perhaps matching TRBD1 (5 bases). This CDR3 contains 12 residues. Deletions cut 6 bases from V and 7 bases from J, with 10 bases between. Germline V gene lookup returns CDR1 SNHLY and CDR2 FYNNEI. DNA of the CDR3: TGTGCCAGCAGCAGGGAGGTACAGCCCCAGCATTTT. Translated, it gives CASSREVQPQHF.